The T cell receptor beta chain under discussion was sequenced for a study of CD8+ T cells in alopecia areata. Indicated treatment: oral pan-JAK inhibitor, 5-10 mg twice daily. Collection of lesional scalp punch biopsies and peripheral blood was performed in alopecia areata patients. Sequencing relied on a cDNA template that was reverse transcribed from extracted RNA. Generated by immunoSEQ multiplex PCR, the TCRdb table keeps only in-frame clones and is missing some. This sample carries a few hundred thousand clones, 35% to 45% of them seen once, and the ten largest clones take more than 0.4%. With regard to this clone: The antigen remains undetermined.

The CDR3 spans 12 residues. Germline V lookup: CDR1 SGHAT, CDR2 FQNNGV. Trimming removed 5 bases at V and 7 bases at J, with 12 bases between. General observations from the study: Compared with normal scalp, lesional scalp had higher clonality and more expanded CD8+ clones. Many expanded lesional clones remained in scalp and blood on tofacitinib.

The V gene is TRBV11-2, the J gene TRBJ2-7, with D possibly called TRBD1 or TRBD2 (5 bases each). This TCR derives from a human donor with alopecia areata. This sample comprised CD4+ T cells sorted from blood, obtained at approximately week 31, from a patient treated with tofacitinib. The CDR3 sequence is CASSHTWGEQYF. The CDR3 DNA is TGTGCCAGCAGCCATACTTGGGGGGAGCAGTACTTC. Variable domain in full (rest from reference TRBV11-2 and TRBJ2-7): EAGVAQSPRYKIIEKRQSVAFWCNPISGHATLYWYQQILGQGPKLLIQFQNNGVVDDSQLPKDRFSAERLKGVDSTLKIQPAKLEDSAVYLCASSHTWGEQYFGPGTRLTVT.